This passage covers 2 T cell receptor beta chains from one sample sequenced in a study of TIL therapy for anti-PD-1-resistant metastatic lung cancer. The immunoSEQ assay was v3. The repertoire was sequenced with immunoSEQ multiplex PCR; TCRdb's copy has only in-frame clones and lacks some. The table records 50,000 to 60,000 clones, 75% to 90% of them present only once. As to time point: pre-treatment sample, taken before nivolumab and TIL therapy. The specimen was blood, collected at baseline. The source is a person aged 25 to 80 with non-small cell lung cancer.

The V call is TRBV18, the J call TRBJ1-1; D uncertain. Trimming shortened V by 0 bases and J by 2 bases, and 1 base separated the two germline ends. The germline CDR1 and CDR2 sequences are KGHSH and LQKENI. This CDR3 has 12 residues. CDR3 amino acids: CASSPPNTEAFF. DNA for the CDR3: TGTGCCAGCTCACCACCTAACACTGAAGCTTTCTTT.

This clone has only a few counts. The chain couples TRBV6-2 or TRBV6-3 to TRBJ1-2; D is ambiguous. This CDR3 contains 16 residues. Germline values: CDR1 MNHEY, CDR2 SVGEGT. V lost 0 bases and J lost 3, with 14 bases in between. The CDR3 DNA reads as TGTGCCAGCAGTTACTCGAAGTGGGTTGGGGACTATGGCTACACCTTC. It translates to CASSYSKWVGDYGYTF.